This T cell receptor (beta chain) was sequenced in a study of Ad26.COV2.S vaccination and SARS-CoV-2 variants. CDR1 MNHEY and CDR2 SMNVEV come from the germline V gene (reference sequence). V trimming: 2 bases; J trimming: 4 bases; junction bases outside the gene matches: 7. This CDR3 comprises 16 residues. Stated treatment: over 15 received Ad26.COV2.S at low or high dose, single or two shots; about five received placebo; per-sample allocation not given. Collection of samples fell on day 63 after the first vaccine or placebo injection. Sequencing used immunoSEQ multiplex PCR; TCRdb keeps in-frame clones, though not all of them. The sample lists around 320,000 clones; about 82% were seen once.

The TCR sequence derives from a person between 18 and 60 years old who received the Ad26.COV2.S COVID-19 vaccine or a placebo. V gene TRBV27 combines with J gene TRBJ2-5, with 10 bases matching TRBD2. The sequencing used peripheral blood, collected in a trial of Ad26.COV2.S vaccine versus placebo. The CDR3 spells CASSLAQRGGRETQYF. CDR3 nucleotides: TGTGCCAGCAGTTTAGCCCAGCGGGGGGGCCGAGAGACCCAGTACTTC.